This TCR beta chain stems from a study of CD8 T cells in Susac syndrome. Random hexamers primed reverse transcription of 0.5 to 1 ug RNA. Amplification of TCR beta CDR3 across 54 Vbeta and 13 Jbeta was performed with immunoSEQ multiplex PCR. TCRdb passed the immunoSEQ multiplex PCR reads through MiXCR, listing each CDR3 protein once. The data show 150,000 to 160,000 distinct CDR3 sequences, with 85% to 95% seen just once and about 0.21% held by the top ten. This CDR3 has 16 residues. The ends lost 3 bases at V and 1 base at J; junction bases unmatched: 7. Germline V gene lookup returns CDR1 MNHEY and CDR2 SMNVEV (reference sequence). Sequencing of TCR beta was undertaken in CD8+ and CD4+ T cells derived from blood. In the multiple sclerosis control group, patients were treatment-naive and had stable or active relapsing-remitting disease. TEMRA cells were FACS-enriched, unlike CD8+ and CD4+ T cells, which were negatively isolated.

This clonotype was sampled from a human donor with multiple sclerosis. Sequencing was done on a sample of CD8+ T cells from PBMCs. The rearrangement uses TRBV27 and TRBJ2-7, with TRBD1 matching over 9 bases. The CDR3 is CASSFVGTGHSYEQYF. In DNA form, the CDR3 reads TGTGCCAGCAGTTTTGTTGGGACAGGGCATTCCTACGAGCAGTACTTC.